Each of the 10 T cell receptor beta chains below was sequenced from the same sample in a study of cytomegalovirus exposure and HLA in healthy donors. Researchers ran the PCR with 60 Vbeta and 13 Jbeta primers. The table came from immunoSEQ multiplex PCR; TCRdb's copy has only in-frame clones and leaves some out. Of about 170,000 clones detected, more than 60% appear once; the ten largest clones hold roughly 3%. Sequences were obtained from PBMCs. Every receptor here comes from a female donor in good health and CMV-seronegative.

This clone was picked up one time. V is TRBV6-5 and J is TRBJ2-1; a possible D gene is TRBD1 (6 bases). CDR1 is MNHEY, CDR2 SVGAGI, per germline. The CDR3 has 14 residues. Trimming stripped 9 bases from V and 0 bases from J, with 12 bases between. In nucleotides, the CDR3 is TGTGCCAGTAGAGGGGGTAGCTCCTACAATGAGCAGTTCTTC. Translating it yields CASRGGSSYNEQFF.

This clone has a handful of counts. V gene TRBV6-1 combines with J gene TRBJ1-5, with D perhaps matching TRBD1 (5 bases). V was clipped by 6 bases and J by 0 bases, with 9 bases between them. This CDR3 has 14 amino acids. Germline-derived CDR1 and CDR2 are MNHNS and SASEGT. The CDR3 here is CASSRDYSNQPQHF. CDR3 coding DNA: TGTGCCAGCAGCAGGGATTATAGCAATCAGCCCCAGCATTTT.

J is TRBJ2-5 and V is TRBV7-9; the D gene is possibly TRBD1 (6 bases). The CDR3 contains 13 residues. Germline assignment: CDR1 SEHNR and CDR2 FQNEAQ (reference sequence). The germline V and J ends were trimmed by 1 base and 4 bases, with 7 bases remaining between them. The CDR3 DNA follows: TGTGCCAGCAGCTTAGAAGGGGGAGAGACCCAGTACTTC. Translating it yields CASSLEGGETQYF.

The chain carries TRBV19 and TRBJ1-5, with D unclear. V dropped 5 bases and J dropped 4 bases, with 12 bases sitting between them. The V gene's germline CDR1 is LNHDA and CDR2 SQIVND (reference sequence). This CDR3 has 14 amino acids. The CDR3 nucleotides read TGTGCCAGTAGTGCGACGGCGGGAAATCAGCCCCAGCATTTT. Its protein product is CASSATAGNQPQHF.

The chain is built from TRBV18 and TRBJ2-5; D uncertain. The end of the DNA fits TRBJ2-7 better, so the J call may be wrong. Looked up from germline, CDR1 is KGHSH and CDR2 is LQKENI. This CDR3 contains 14 residues. CDR3 protein: CASSPPGRPYEQYF. The CDR3 region has the DNA TGTGCCAGCTCACCACCGGGCAGGCCCTACGAGCAGTACTTC.

The chain carries TRBV18 and TRBJ1-5; 7 nucleotides line up with TRBD1. Germline values: CDR1 KGHSH, CDR2 LQKENI. The CDR3 loop spans 16 amino acids. V was clipped by 3 bases and J by 2 bases; unmatched bases: 7. CDR3 sequence: CASSPPTGAGNQPQHF. CDR3 nucleotide sequence: TGTGCCAGCTCACCCCCCACAGGGGCTGGCAATCAGCCCCAGCATTTT.

There are a few counts of this clone. The V call is TRBV29-1, the J call TRBJ2-5, with TRBD1 matching over 8 bases. V lost 6 bases and J lost 1; bases outside the gene matches: 4. The germline V gene has CDR1 SQVTM and CDR2 ANQGSEA. There are 13 residues in the CDR3. The DNA of the CDR3 is TGCAGCGTGACTACAGGGGGCCAAGAGACCCAGTACTTC. Amino acid sequence: CSVTTGGQETQYF.

The chain recombines TRBV2 with TRBJ1-2; 7 bases agree with TRBD1. The CDR3 loop spans 13 amino acids. CDR1 is SNHLY and CDR2 is FYNNEI in the germline V gene. V gave up 5 bases and J gave up 7 bases; unmatched junction bases: 7. CDR3 sequence (DNA): TGTGCCAGCAGTCCTACAGGGGTAGGTGGCTACACCTTC. Protein product: CASSPTGVGGYTF.

The chain uses TRBV4-2 and TRBJ1-5, with TRBD1 matching over 9 bases. The V and J ends lost 5 bases and 6 bases, in that order; junction bases with no gene match: 11. The CDR3 has 16 amino acids. Germline V lookup: CDR1 LGHNA, CDR2 YNFKEQ. CDR3 loop: CASSRNRDRVGQPQHF. The DNA for the CDR3 is TGTGCCAGCAGCAGAAACCGGGACAGGGTAGGTCAGCCCCAGCATTTT.

The chain has TRBV6-5 and TRBJ2-7; 7 positions match TRBD1. CDR3 length: 15 residues. Germline CDR1 reads MNHEY; CDR2 reads SVGAGI. Trimming removed 6 bases from V and 2 bases from J; junction bases left unmatched: 10. CDR3 region: CASSQSGQAPYEQYF. In DNA, the CDR3 is TGTGCCAGCAGCCAAAGCGGACAGGCCCCCTACGAGCAGTACTTC.